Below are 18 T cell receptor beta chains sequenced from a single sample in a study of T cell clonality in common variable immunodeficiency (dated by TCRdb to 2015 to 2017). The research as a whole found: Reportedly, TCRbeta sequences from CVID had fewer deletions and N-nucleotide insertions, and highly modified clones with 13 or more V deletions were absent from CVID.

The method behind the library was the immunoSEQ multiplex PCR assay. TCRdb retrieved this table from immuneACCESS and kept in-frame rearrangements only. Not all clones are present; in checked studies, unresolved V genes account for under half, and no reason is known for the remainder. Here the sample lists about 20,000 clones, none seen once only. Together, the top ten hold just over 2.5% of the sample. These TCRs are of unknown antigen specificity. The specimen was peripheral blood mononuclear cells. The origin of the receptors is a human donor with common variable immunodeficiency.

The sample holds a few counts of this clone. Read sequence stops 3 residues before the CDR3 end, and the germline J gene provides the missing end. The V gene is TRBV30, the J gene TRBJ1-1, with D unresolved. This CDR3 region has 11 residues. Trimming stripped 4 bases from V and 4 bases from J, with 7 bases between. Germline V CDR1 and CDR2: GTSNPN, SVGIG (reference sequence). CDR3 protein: CAWNATTEAFF. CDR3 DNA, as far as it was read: TGTGCCTGGAACGCTACCACTGAA.

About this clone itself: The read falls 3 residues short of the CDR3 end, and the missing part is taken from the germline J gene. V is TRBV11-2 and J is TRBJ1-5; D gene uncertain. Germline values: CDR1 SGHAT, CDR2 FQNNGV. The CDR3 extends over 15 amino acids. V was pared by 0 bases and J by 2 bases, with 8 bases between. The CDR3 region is CASSLDSTRNQPQHF. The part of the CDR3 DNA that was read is TGTGCCAGCAGCTTAGATAGTACTCGCAATCAGCCC.

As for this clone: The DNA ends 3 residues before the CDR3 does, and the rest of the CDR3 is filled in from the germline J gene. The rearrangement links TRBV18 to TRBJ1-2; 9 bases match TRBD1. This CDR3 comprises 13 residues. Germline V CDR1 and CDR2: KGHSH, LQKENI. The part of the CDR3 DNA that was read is TGTGCCAGCTCGCCGGGACAGGGCAAAGGC. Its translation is CASSPGQGKG. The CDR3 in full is CASSPGQGKGYTF.

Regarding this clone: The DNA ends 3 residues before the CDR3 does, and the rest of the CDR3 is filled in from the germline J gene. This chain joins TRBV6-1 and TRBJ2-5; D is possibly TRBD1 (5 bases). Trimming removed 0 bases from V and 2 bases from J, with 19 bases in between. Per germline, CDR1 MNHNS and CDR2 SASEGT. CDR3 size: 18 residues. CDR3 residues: CASSEAAASGARQETQYF. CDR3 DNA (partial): TGTGCCAGCAGTGAAGCTGCCGCTAGTGGGGCCCGACAAGAGACC.

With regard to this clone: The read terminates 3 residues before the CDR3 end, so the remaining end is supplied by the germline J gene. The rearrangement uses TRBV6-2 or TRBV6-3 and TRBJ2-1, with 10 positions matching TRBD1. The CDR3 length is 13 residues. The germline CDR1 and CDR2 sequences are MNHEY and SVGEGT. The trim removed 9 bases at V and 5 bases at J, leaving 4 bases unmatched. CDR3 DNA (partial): TGTGCCAGTTCCGGGACAGGGGACAATGAG. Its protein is CASSGTGDNE. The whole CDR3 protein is CASSGTGDNEQFF.

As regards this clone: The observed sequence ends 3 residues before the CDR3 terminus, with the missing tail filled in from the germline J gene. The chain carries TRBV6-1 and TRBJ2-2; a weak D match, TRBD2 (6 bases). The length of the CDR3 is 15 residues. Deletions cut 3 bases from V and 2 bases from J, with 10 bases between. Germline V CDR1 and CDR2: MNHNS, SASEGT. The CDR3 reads CASSDLAENTGELFF. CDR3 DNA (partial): TGTGCCAGCAGTGATTTAGCGGAAAACACCGGGGAG.

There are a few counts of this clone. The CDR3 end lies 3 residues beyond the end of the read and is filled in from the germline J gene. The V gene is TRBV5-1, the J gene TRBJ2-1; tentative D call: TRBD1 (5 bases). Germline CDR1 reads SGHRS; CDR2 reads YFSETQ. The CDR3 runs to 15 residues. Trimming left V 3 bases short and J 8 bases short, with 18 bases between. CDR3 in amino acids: CASSSSGARGDEQFF. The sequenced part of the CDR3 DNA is TGCGCCAGCAGCTCCTCTGGGGCGCGTGGGGATGAG.

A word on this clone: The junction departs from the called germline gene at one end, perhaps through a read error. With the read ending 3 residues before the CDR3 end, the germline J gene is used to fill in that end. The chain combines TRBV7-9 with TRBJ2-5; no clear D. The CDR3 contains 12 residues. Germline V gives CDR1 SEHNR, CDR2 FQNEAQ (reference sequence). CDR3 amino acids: CSSSPTQETQYF. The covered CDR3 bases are TGTTCCAGCAGCCCTACCCAAGAGACC.

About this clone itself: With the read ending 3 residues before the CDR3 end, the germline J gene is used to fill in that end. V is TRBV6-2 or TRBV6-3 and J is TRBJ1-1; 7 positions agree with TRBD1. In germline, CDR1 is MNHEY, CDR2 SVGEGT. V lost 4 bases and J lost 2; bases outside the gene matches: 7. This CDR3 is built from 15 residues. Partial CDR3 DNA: TGTGCCAGCAGTTTTCTCCGGGACAGTAACACTGAA. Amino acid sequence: CASSFLRDSNTE. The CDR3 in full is CASSFLRDSNTEAFF.

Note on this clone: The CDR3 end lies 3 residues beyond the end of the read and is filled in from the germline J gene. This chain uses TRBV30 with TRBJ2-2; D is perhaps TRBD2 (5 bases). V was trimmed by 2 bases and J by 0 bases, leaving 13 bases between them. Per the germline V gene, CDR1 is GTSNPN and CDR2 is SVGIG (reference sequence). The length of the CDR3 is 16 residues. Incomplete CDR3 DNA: TGTGCCTGGAGTCCCCTGAGGGTGACGAACACCGGGGAG. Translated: CAWSPLRVTNTGE. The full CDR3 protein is CAWSPLRVTNTGELFF.

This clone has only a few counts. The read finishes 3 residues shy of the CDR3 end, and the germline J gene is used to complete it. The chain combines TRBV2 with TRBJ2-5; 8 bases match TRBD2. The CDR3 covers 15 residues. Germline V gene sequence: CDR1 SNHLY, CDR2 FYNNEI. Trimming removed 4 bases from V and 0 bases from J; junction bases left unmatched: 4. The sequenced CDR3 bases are TGTGCCAGCAGTGTTGCGGGGGGCAACCAAGAGACC. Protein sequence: CASSVAGGNQET. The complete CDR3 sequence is CASSVAGGNQETQYF.

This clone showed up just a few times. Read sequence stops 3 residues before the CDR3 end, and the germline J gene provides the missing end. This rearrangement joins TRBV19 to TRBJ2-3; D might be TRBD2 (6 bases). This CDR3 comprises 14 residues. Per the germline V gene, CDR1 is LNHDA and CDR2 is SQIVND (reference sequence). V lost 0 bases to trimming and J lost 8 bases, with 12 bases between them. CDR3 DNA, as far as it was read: TGTGCCAGTAGTATAGATACGGGGGTGGGTACG. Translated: CASSIDTGVGT. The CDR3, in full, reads CASSIDTGVGTQYF.

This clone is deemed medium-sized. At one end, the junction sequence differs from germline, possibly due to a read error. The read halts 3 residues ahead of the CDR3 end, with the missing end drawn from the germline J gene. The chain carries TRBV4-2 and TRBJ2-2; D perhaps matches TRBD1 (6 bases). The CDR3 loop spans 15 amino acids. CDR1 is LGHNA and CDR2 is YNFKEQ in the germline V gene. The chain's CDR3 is CASTGTLENTGELFF. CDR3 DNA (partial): TGCGCCAGCACCGGGACATTGGAGAACACCGGGGAG.

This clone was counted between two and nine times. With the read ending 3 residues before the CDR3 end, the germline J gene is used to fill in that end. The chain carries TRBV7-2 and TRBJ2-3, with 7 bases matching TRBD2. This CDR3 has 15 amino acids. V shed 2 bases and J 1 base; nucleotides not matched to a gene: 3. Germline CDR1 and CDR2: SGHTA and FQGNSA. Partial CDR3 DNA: TGTGCCAGCAGCTTACGAGCGGGACGCACAGATACG. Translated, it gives CASSLRAGRTDT. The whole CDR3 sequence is CASSLRAGRTDTQYF.

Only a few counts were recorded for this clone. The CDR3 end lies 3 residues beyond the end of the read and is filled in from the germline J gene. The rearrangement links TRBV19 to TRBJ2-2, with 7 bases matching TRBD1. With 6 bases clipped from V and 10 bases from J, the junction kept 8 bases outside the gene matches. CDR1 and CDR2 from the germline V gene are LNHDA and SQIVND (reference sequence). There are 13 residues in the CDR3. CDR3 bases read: TGTGCCAGTAGGGTAACAGGGGACGAGGAG. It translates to CASRVTGDEE. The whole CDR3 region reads CASRVTGDEELFF.

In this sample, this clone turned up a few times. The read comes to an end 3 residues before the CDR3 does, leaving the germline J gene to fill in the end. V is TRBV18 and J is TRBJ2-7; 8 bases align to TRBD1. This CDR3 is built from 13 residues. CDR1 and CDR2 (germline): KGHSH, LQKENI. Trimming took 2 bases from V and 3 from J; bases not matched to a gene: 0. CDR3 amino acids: CASSPGTGYEQYF. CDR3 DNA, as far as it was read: TGTGCCAGCTCACCAGGGACAGGCTACGAG.

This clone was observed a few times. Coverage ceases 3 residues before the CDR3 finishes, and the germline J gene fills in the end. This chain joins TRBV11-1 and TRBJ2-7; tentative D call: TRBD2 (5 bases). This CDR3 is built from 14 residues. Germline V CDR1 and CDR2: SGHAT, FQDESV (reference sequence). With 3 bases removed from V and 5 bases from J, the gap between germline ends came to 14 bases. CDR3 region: CASSFSPRVHEQYF. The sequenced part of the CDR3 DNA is TGTGCCAGCAGCTTTTCCCCGAGGGTCCACGAG. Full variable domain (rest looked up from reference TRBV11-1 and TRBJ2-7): EAEVAQSPRYKITEKSQAVAFWCDPISGHATLYWYRQILGQGPELLVQFQDESVVDDSQLPKDRFSAERLKGVDSTLKIQPAELGDSAMYLCASSFSPRVHEQYFGPGTRLTVT.

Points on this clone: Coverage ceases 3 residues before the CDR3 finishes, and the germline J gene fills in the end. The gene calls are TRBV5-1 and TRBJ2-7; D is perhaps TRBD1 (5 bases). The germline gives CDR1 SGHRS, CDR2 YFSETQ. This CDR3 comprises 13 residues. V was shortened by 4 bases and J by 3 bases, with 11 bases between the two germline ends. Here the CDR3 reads CASSPTALYEQYF. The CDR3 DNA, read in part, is TGCGCCAGCAGCCCGACAGCTCTCTACGAG. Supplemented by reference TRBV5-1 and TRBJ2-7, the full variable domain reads KAGVTQTPRYLIKTRGQQVTLSCSPISGHRSVSWYQQTPGQGLQFLFEYFSETQRNKGNFPGRFSGRQFSNSRSEMNVSTLELGDSALYLCASSPTALYEQYFGPGTRLTVT.